This T cell receptor beta chain was documented in a study of cytomegalovirus exposure and HLA in healthy donors. Study results and limitations: Previous analysis showed most TCR beta V segments were productive about 87% or about 30% of the time.

CDR3 length: 15 amino acids. V dropped 5 bases and J dropped 2; count of bases not matched to a gene: 6. The germline CDR1 and CDR2 sequences are SGHVS and FQNEAQ. The PCR employed 60 Vbeta primers together with 13 Jbeta primers. The assay was immunoSEQ multiplex PCR, and TCRdb's table has in-frame clones only and misses some. This table has 100,000 to 150,000 clones, just over 70% appearing once. This clone turned up a few times. Antigen: not known. The TCR originated in a woman aged 60-75 years in good health and CMV-seropositive. V is TRBV7-8 and J is TRBJ2-7, with TRBD1 identical over 10 bases. Sequencing input: PBMCs. Here the CDR3 reads CASSPGQGDPYEQYF. CDR3 DNA sequence: TGTGCCAGCAGCCCTGGACAGGGGGACCCCTACGAGCAGTACTTC. Filled out from reference TRBV7-8 and TRBJ2-7, the complete variable domain reads GAGVSQSPRYKVAKRGQDVALRCDPISGHVSLFWYQQALGQGPEFLTYFQNEAQLDKSGLPSDRFFAERPEGSVSTLKIQRTQQEDSAVYLCASSPGQGDPYEQYFGPGTRLTVT.